This TCR beta chain was recorded in a study of cytomegalovirus exposure and HLA in healthy donors. Overall study findings and caveats: Most TCR sequences were rare, but some public TCRs occurred in many donors. Some V segments (TRBV6-2 and TRBV6-3 among them) were excluded as indistinguishable. The likely origin of a cluster of highly shared sequence variants was a sequencing artifact.

This CDR3 has 15 amino acids. Germline V gene data show CDR1 as MNHNS and CDR2 as SASEGT. Trimming stripped 5 bases from V and 0 bases from J, with 11 bases between. The study ran its PCR with 60 Vbeta and 13 Jbeta primers. Original processing notes: Approximately 83 million unique TCR beta chains, 9 million to 14 million shared, were counted in a later analysis. The repertoire was sequenced with immunoSEQ multiplex PCR; TCRdb's copy has only in-frame clones and lacks some. The DNA was the basis for D and trimming; V, J and clone size are from that table. The profile shows roughly 70,000 clones, approximately 82% of them singletons. On this clone itself: The antigen is undetermined.

Material for sequencing was PBMCs. This TCR came from a man aged 18-30 years in good health and CMV-seronegative. V gene TRBV6-1 combines with J gene TRBJ1-5, with D uncertain. The CDR3 sequence: CASSLSGHSNQPQHF. The CDR3 region has the DNA TGTGCCAGCAGTCTTTCAGGCCATAGCAATCAGCCCCAGCATTTT.